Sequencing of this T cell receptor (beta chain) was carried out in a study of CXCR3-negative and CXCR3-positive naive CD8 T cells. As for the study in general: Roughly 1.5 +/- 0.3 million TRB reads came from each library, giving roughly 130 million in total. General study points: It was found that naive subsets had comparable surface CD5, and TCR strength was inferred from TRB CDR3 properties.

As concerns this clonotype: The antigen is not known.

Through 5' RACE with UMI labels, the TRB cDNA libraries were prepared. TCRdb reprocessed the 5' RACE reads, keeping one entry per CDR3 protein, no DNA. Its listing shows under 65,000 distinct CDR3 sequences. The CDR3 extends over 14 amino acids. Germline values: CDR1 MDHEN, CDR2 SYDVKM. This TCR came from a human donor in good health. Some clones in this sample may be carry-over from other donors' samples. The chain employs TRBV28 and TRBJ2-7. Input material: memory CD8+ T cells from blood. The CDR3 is CASSLTTASYEQYF.